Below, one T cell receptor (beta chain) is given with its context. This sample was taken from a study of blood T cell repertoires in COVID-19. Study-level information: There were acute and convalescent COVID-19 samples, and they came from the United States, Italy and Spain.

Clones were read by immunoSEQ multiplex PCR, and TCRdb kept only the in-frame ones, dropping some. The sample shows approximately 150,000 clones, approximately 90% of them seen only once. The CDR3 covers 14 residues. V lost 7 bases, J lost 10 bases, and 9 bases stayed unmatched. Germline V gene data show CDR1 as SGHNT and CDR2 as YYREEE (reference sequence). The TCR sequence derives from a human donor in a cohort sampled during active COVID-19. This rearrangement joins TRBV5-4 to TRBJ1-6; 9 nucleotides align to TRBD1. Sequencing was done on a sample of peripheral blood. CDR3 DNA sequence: TGTGCCAGCGGTAGGACAGGGGAGGGCTCACCCCTCCACTTT. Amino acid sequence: CASGRTGEGSPLHF.